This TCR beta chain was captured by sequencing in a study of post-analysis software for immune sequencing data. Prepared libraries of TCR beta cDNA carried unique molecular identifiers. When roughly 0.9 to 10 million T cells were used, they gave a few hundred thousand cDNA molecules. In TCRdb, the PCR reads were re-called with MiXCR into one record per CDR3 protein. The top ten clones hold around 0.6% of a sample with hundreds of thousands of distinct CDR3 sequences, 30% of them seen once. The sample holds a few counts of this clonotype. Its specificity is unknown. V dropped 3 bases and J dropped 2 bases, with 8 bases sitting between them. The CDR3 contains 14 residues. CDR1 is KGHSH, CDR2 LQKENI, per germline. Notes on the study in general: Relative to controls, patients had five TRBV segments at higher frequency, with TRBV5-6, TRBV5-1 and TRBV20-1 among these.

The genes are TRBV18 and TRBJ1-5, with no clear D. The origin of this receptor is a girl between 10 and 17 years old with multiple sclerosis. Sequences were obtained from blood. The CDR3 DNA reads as TGTGCCAGCTCACCGTCCGCGGGCAATCAGCCCCAGCATTTT. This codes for CASSPSAGNQPQHF.